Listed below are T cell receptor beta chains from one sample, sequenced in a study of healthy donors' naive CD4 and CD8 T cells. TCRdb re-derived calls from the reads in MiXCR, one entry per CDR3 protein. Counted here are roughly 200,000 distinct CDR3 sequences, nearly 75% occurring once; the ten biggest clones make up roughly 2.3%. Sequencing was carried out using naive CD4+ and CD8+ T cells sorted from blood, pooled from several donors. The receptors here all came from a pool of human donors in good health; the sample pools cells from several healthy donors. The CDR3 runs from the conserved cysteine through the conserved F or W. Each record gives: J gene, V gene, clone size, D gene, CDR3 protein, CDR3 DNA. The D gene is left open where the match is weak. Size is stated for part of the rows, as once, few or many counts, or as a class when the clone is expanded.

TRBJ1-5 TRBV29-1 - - CSVVRDTQSNSNQPQHF TGCAGCGTTGTTAGGGACACCCAAAGTAATAGCAATCAGCCCCAGCATTTT
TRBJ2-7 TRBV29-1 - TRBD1 CSAKGTGDEQYF TGCAGCGCCAAGGGGACAGGGGACGAGCAGTACTTC
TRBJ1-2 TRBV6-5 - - CASSPKIRDGYTF TGTGCCAGCAGCCCGAAAATAAGGGATGGCTACACCTTC
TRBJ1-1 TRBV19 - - CASSIQGLNTEAFF TGTGCCAGCTCGATACAGGGCTTGAACACTGAAGCTTTCTTT
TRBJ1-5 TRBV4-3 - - CASSPRIGRQPQHF TGCGCCAGCAGCCCCCGAATTGGTCGTCAGCCCCAGCATTTT
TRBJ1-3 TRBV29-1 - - CSVIRQGGNTIYF TGCAGCGTTATTCGCCAGGGAGGAAACACCATATATTTT
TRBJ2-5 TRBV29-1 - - CSVRVVETQYF TGCAGCGTTCGGGTGGTAGAGACCCAGTACTTC
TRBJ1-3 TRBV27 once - CASSSSGRGNTIYF TGTGCCAGCAGTTCCTCGGGGCGTGGAAACACCATATATTTT
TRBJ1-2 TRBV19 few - CASSALVIQDWRGYTF TGTGCCAGTAGTGCTCTCGTCATTCAGGATTGGAGGGGCTACACCTTC
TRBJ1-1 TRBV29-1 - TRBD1 CSHSGQGAGEAFF TGCAGCCATTCGGGACAGGGGGCGGGTGAAGCTTTCTTT
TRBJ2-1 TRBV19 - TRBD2 CASSIESSGRAHNEQFF TGTGCCAGTAGTATAGAGTCTAGCGGGAGGGCCCACAATGAGCAGTTCTTC
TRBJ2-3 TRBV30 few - CAWSVGGISTDTQYF TGTGCCTGGAGTGTTGGCGGTATATCCACAGATACGCAGTATTTT
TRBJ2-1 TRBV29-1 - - CSVEGTGTYNEQFF TGCAGCGTTGAAGGAACCGGGACTTACAATGAGCAGTTCTTC
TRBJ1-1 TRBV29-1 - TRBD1 CSGSPGQGNTEAFF TGCAGCGGCTCCCCGGGACAGGGGAACACTGAAGCTTTCTTT
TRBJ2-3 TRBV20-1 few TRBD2 CSGLAGGTDTQYF TGCAGTGGACTAGCGGGAGGGACAGATACGCAGTATTTT
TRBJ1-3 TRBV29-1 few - CSVGSRPGNTIYF TGCAGCGTTGGGTCCAGACCTGGAAATACCATATATTTT
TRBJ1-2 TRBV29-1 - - CSAAGTSYGHTF TGCAGCGCCGCGGGGACAAGCTATGGCCACACCTTC
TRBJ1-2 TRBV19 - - CASSSRYGYTF TGTGCCAGTAGTTCCCGGTATGGCTACACCTTC
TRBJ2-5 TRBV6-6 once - CASSSLGDETQYF TGTGCCAGCAGCTCCCTAGGGGATGAGACCCAGTACTTC
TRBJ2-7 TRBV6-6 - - CASSGEMSSYEQYF TGTGCCAGCAGTGGTGAAATGAGCTCCTACGAGCAGTACTTC
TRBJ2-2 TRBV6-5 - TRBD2 CASSALGGGTRELFF TGTGCCAGCAGTGCCCTCGGGGGAGGGACCAGGGAGCTGTTTTTT
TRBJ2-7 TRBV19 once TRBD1 CASSSIQGGEQYF TGTGCCAGTAGTAGCATACAGGGGGGCGAGCAGTACTTC
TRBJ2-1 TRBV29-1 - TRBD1 CSVTGQLHNEQFF TGCAGCGTGACAGGGCAGTTGCACAATGAGCAGTTCTTC
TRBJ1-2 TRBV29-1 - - CSVEPYLGREAGYTF TGCAGCGTTGAACCCTACTTAGGGAGGGAGGCCGGCTACACCTTC
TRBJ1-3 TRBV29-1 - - CSVVRGAGNTIYF TGCAGCGTTGTTCGGGGCGCGGGAAACACCATATATTTT
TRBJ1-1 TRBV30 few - CAWSVDGFTEAFF TGTGCCTGGAGTGTTGACGGGTTCACTGAAGCTTTCTTT
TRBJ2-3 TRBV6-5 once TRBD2 CASSYPAPRGRNTDTQYF TGTGCCAGCAGTTACCCCGCGCCTCGCGGGAGAAACACAGATACGCAGTATTTT
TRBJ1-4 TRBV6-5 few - CASSYSMWEGKLFF TGTGCCAGCAGTTACTCGATGTGGGAAGGTAAACTGTTTTTT
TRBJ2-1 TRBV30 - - CARGTPSYNEQFF TGTGCCCGCGGGACACCTTCCTACAATGAGCAGTTCTTC
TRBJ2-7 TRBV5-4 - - CASSSDHYEQYF TGTGCCAGCAGCAGCGACCACTACGAGCAGTACTTC
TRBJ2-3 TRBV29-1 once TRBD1 CSVEDPNRTGESDTQYF TGCAGCGTTGAAGATCCGAACCGGACAGGGGAATCCGATACGCAGTATTTT
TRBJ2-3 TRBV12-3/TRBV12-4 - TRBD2 CASRHRRAGGRDTQYF TGTGCCAGCAGGCATCGCCGAGCGGGAGGGCGAGATACGCAGTATTTT
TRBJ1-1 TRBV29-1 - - CSGRGSLGTEAFF TGCAGCGGTCGCGGGTCTTTGGGGACTGAAGCTTTCTTT
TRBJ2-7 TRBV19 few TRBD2 CASSIAPGASGAYEQYF TGTGCCAGTAGTATAGCCCCCGGGGCTAGCGGGGCCTACGAGCAGTACTTC
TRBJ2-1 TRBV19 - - CASSIGTPYNEQFF TGTGCCAGTAGTATAGGGACCCCCTACAATGAGCAGTTCTTC
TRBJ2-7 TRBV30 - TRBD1 CAWQKYEERTGSYEQYF TGTGCCTGGCAGAAATACGAGGAAAGGACAGGGTCCTACGAGCAGTACTTC
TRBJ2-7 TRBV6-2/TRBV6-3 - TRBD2 CASSRGTSGVYEQYF TGTGCCAGCAGCCGAGGGACTAGCGGGGTCTACGAGCAGTACTTC
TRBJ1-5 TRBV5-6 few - CASSLGGGQPQHF TGTGCCAGCAGCTTGGGCGGGGGACAGCCCCAGCATTTT
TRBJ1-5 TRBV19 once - CASGDTSYQPQHF TGTGCCAGTGGGGACACCAGTTATCAGCCCCAGCATTTT
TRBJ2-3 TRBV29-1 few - CSVEPGTDTQYF TGCAGCGTTGAGCCTGGGACAGATACGCAGTATTTT
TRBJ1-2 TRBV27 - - CASSWGQDYGYTF TGTGCCAGCAGTTGGGGGCAGGACTATGGCTACACCTTC
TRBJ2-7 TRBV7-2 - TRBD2 CASSLRREAGLEQYF TGTGCCAGCAGCTTGAGGCGGGAGGCCGGCCTCGAGCAGTACTTC